Presented here are 31 T cell receptor beta chains from one specimen sequenced in a study of cytomegalovirus exposure and HLA in healthy donors. TCRdb keeps only in-frame clones here, not all; method: immunoSEQ multiplex PCR. Seen here are fewer than 250,000 clones, around nine tenths observed once, and the top ten hold roughly 2.5%. Material for sequencing was PBMCs. The receptor set was obtained from a man aged 18-30 years in good health and CMV-seronegative.

The chain joins TRBV27 to TRBJ2-3; D remains unclear. The V end lost 5 bases, the J end lost 4 bases, and 10 bases lay between the germline ends. Germline V gives CDR1 MNHEY, CDR2 SMNVEV (reference sequence). The CDR3 is 13 amino acids. The DNA for the CDR3 is TGTGCCAGCAGTGCGTACGTGTCAGATACGCAGTATTTT. It yields the protein CASSAYVSDTQYF.

CDR3 residues: CASSLDGGNTEAFF. CDR3 DNA: TGCGCCAGCAGCTTGGATGGAGGGAACACTGAAGCTTTCTTT. The chain is built from TRBV5-1 and TRBJ1-1; D gene uncertain. Germline lookup yields CDR1 SGHRS and CDR2 YFSETQ. The CDR3 consists of 14 residues. Trimming cost V 0 bases and J 1 base, with 7 bases left between them.

The chain recombines TRBV2 with TRBJ2-2; D remains ambiguous. The germline V gene encodes CDR1 SNHLY and CDR2 FYNNEI. Trimming removed 4 bases from V and 3 bases from J, with 12 bases in between. The CDR3 totals 15 residues. The chain's CDR3 is CASSGRLAYTGELFF. The CDR3 DNA reads as TGTGCCAGCAGTGGCAGACTGGCGTACACCGGGGAGCTGTTTTTT. The full variable domain, its missing parts supplied by reference TRBV2 and TRBJ2-2, is EPEVTQTPSHQVTQMGQEVILRCVPISNHLYFYWYRQILGQKVEFLVSFYNNEISEKSEIFDDQFSVERPDGSNFTLKIRSTKLEDSAMYFCASSGRLAYTGELFFGEGSRLTVL.

Written as DNA, the CDR3 is TGTGCCAGCAGAACCTGGGGGGACGCTAGCACAGATACGCAGTATTTT. This sequence encodes CASRTWGDASTDTQYF. The V and J genes are TRBV27 and TRBJ2-3, with D tentatively TRBD2 (6 bases). Trimming removed 6 bases at V and 0 bases at J, with 16 bases between. Germline V CDR1 and CDR2: MNHEY, SMNVEV (reference sequence). There are 16 residues in the CDR3.

V usage is TRBV28 and J usage is TRBJ2-5; 7 bases are a match to TRBD2. V lost 2 bases and J lost 5; bases outside the gene matches: 11. The germline V gene has CDR1 MDHEN and CDR2 SYDVKM. CDR3 length: 16 amino acids. The CDR3 spells CASSLREGGGMETQYF. The CDR3 DNA sequence: TGTGCCAGCAGTTTAAGGGAGGGAGGAGGGATGGAGACCCAGTACTTC.

CDR3 sequence (DNA): TGTGCCAGCAGCGCGTACTATTCTAGCGGGAGCTCCTACGAGCAGTACTTC. It codes for CASSAYYSSGSSYEQYF. This chain joins TRBV5-8 and TRBJ2-7, with 10 bases aligning to TRBD2. CDR1 and CDR2 from the germline V gene are SGHTS and YDEGEE. V was clipped by 4 bases and J by 0 bases; unmatched bases: 10. This CDR3 has 17 amino acids.

J is TRBJ1-6 and V is TRBV30, with TRBD1 matching 10 bases. The CDR3 is 16 amino acids. V shed 5 bases and J 1 base; nucleotides not matched to a gene: 5. Looked up from germline, CDR1 is GTSNPN and CDR2 is SVGIG (reference sequence). The CDR3 sequence is CAWERQGASYNSPLHF. The DNA of the CDR3 is TGTGCCTGGGAAAGACAGGGGGCGTCCTATAATTCACCCCTCCACTTT.

This rearrangement joins TRBV9 to TRBJ2-7; TRBD2 matches at 8 bases. The CDR3 has 15 residues. The J segment lost 2 bases and the V segment lost 0 bases, leaving 4 bases of the junction unmatched. Germline lookup yields CDR1 SGDLS and CDR2 YYNGEE. This CDR3 reads CASSVATSGPYEQYF. DNA of the CDR3: TGTGCCAGCAGCGTAGCCACTAGCGGACCCTACGAGCAGTACTTC.

The V call is TRBV4-1, the J call TRBJ2-3; TRBD1 might be the D (5 bases). This CDR3 contains 13 residues. CDR1 MGHRA and CDR2 YSYEKL come from the germline V gene. V shed 2 bases and J shed 9 bases, with 12 bases lying between them. The CDR3 loop is CASSQKHDSTQYF. The CDR3 nucleotides are TGCGCCAGCAGCCAAAAGCATGACAGCACGCAGTATTTT.

This sequence joins TRBV28 and TRBJ2-2; possibly TRBD2 for D (6 bases). V gave up 5 bases and J gave up 7 bases, with 14 bases separating them. CDR1 and CDR2 (germline): MDHEN, SYDVKM. The CDR3 totals 14 residues. CDR3 DNA: TGTGCCAGCAGTCCGCGACTAGTCATCGGGGAGCTGTTTTTT. It translates to CASSPRLVIGELFF. The full variable domain, in which reference TRBV28 and TRBJ2-2 provide the parts outside the CDR3, is DVKVTQSSRYLVKRTGEKVFLECVQDMDHENMFWYRQDPGLGLRLIYFSYDVKMKEKGDIPEGYSVSREKKERFSLILESASTNQTSMYLCASSPRLVIGELFFGEGSRLTVL.

The V gene is TRBV27, the J gene TRBJ2-7; 7 bases fit TRBD1. This CDR3 is 14 amino acids long. The germline V gene has CDR1 MNHEY and CDR2 SMNVEV (reference sequence). J was trimmed by 4 bases and V by 6 bases; bases with no gene match: 9. The CDR3 region is CASSPTGAGYEQYF. In DNA form, the CDR3 reads TGTGCCAGCAGCCCAACAGGGGCCGGATACGAGCAGTACTTC.

This clone has only one observation. This rearrangement joins TRBV28 to TRBJ2-7; the match to TRBD1 covers 7 bases. CDR1 and CDR2 from the germline V gene are MDHEN and SYDVKM. This CDR3 has 13 residues. V lost 7 bases and J lost 5; bases outside the gene matches: 8. CDR3 sequence: CASMIRGGHEQYF. The CDR3 DNA reads TGTGCCAGCATGATAAGAGGGGGCCACGAGCAGTACTTC.

This CDR3 is CASSPLGLEAEQFF. DNA of the CDR3: TGTGCCAGCTCACCCCTGGGACTAGAGGCTGAGCAGTTCTTC. V gene TRBV18 combines with J gene TRBJ2-1, with 8 bases identical to TRBD2. This CDR3 region has 14 residues. Unmatched junction bases numbered 7, after V lost 3 bases and J lost 9 bases. Germline loops: CDR1 KGHSH, CDR2 LQKENI.

The chain links TRBV4-2 to TRBJ2-7, with 9 bases matching TRBD2. Germline V CDR1 and CDR2: LGHNA, YNFKEQ. CDR3 length: 17 residues. V lost 0 bases, J lost 8 bases, and 14 bases stayed unmatched. DNA for the CDR3: TGTGCCAGCAGCCAAGACCCCCAGCGGGAGGAAATTAGGAAGCAGTACTTC. Its protein product is CASSQDPQREEIRKQYF.

The CDR3 protein is CATSRDFRVGKLFF. In DNA form, the CDR3 reads TGTGCCACCAGCAGAGATTTCAGGGTTGGAAAACTGTTTTTT. This rearrangement joins TRBV15 to TRBJ1-4, with TRBD1 as a possible D gene (5 bases). The germline V gene encodes CDR1 LNHNV and CDR2 YYDKDF (reference sequence). V was clipped by 0 bases and J by 10 bases, with 12 bases between them. The CDR3 is 14 residues long.

The V gene is TRBV11-2, the J gene TRBJ2-1; 8 nucleotides match TRBD2. The J segment lost 5 bases and the V segment lost 3 bases, leaving 9 bases of the junction unmatched. CDR3 size: 16 residues. CDR1 and CDR2 from the germline V gene are SGHAT and FQNNGV. The CDR3 nucleotides read TGTGCCAGCAGCTTTCCTCTAGCGGGCCCAAACAATGAGCAGTTCTTC. It yields the protein CASSFPLAGPNNEQFF.

This clone was recorded once. DNA for the CDR3: TGTGCCAGCAGCCGGCGAGGAGGGAGCGGGAGTTATTCCGGGGAGCTGTTTTTT. It translates to CASSRRGGSGSYSGELFF. The gene calls are TRBV7-2 and TRBJ2-2, with 8 bases lining up with TRBD2. This CDR3 has 18 amino acids. Germline V lookup: CDR1 SGHTA, CDR2 FQGNSA. V was clipped by 5 bases and J by 6 bases; unmatched bases: 17.

The rearrangement joins TRBV7-6 to TRBJ2-2, with 8 bases matching TRBD1. V shed 2 bases, J shed 3 bases, and the junction held 2 bases outside the gene matches. Looked up from germline, CDR1 is SGHVS and CDR2 is FNYEAQ. There are 15 residues in the CDR3. The CDR3 bases are TGTGCCAGCAGCTTACGGACAGGGTACACCGGGGAGCTGTTTTTT. This encodes CASSLRTGYTGELFF.

This rearrangement joins TRBV9 to TRBJ1-1; D perhaps matches TRBD1 (6 bases). Trimming stripped 4 bases from V and 8 bases from J, with 12 bases between. The CDR3 contains 12 residues. Germline loops: CDR1 SGDLS, CDR2 YYNGEE. The CDR3 DNA follows: TGTGCCAGCAGCCTGGACAGCGGCGAAGCTTTCTTT. Protein product: CASSLDSGEAFF.

The chain is built from TRBV5-1 and TRBJ1-1; tentative D call: TRBD1 (6 bases). From germline, CDR1 is SGHRS and CDR2 YFSETQ. Trimming left V 0 bases short and J 3 bases short, with 9 bases between. This CDR3 comprises 14 residues. This CDR3 reads CASSLDPGDTEAFF. For the CDR3, the DNA is TGCGCCAGCAGCTTGGATCCAGGGGACACTGAAGCTTTCTTT.

DNA of the CDR3: TGTGCCAGCTCACCTGTAAGGGGGGGAGAGCAGTTCTTC. Protein product: CASSPVRGGEQFF. V gene TRBV18 combines with J gene TRBJ2-1; D possibly corresponds to TRBD2 (7 bases). CDR1 and CDR2 (germline): KGHSH, LQKENI. The CDR3 extends over 13 amino acids. V was pared by 3 bases and J by 10 bases, with 13 bases between. Supplemented by reference TRBV18 and TRBJ2-1, the full variable domain reads NAGVMQNPRHLVRRRGQEARLRCSPMKGHSHVYWYRQLPEEGLKFMVYLQKENIIDESGMPKERFSAEFPKEGPSILRIQQVVRGDSAAYFCASSPVRGGEQFFGPGTRLTVL.

The gene calls are TRBV5-1 and TRBJ2-5; maybe TRBD1 (5 bases). Per the germline V gene, CDR1 is SGHRS and CDR2 is YFSETQ. CDR3 length: 14 amino acids. V dropped 0 bases and J dropped 3 bases, with 9 bases sitting between them. CDR3 in amino acids: CASSLEAREETQYF. DNA of the CDR3: TGCGCCAGCAGCTTGGAAGCCAGGGAAGAGACCCAGTACTTC.

The rearrangement uses TRBV28 and TRBJ1-2, with TRBD1 identical over 11 bases. The V gene end was trimmed by 10 bases and the J gene end by 5 bases; junction bases not matched to a gene: 9. This CDR3 comprises 14 residues. The germline V gene has CDR1 MDHEN and CDR2 SYDVKM. DNA of the CDR3: TGTGCCACCTTCCGGGACAGGGGGATTTATGGCTACACCTTC. Its protein product is CATFRDRGIYGYTF.

This chain links TRBV10-2 with TRBJ2-7; D unclear. Germline loops: CDR1 WSHSY, CDR2 SAAADI. Between the trimmed V and J ends, which lost 11 bases and 6 bases, there was a span of 20 bases. The CDR3 covers 13 residues. The DNA for the CDR3 is TGCGCCGATTCGAGCAGTTCAAGAGGCGAGCAGTACTTC. The encoded protein is CADSSSSRGEQYF.

The chain has TRBV27 and TRBJ2-7, with TRBD2 identical over 7 bases. V was pared by 4 bases and J by 3 bases, with 6 bases of the junction left unmatched. The CDR3 contains 14 residues. CDR1 MNHEY and CDR2 SMNVEV come from the germline V gene (reference sequence). CDR3 DNA sequence: TGTGCCAGCAGTTATCGTTGGGAGGGCTACGAGCAGTACTTC. This translates into CASSYRWEGYEQYF.

The table lists this clone with many counts. The rearrangement links TRBV14 to TRBJ2-7, with 7 bases fitting TRBD1. CDR3 size: 17 residues. Germline assignment: CDR1 SGHDN and CDR2 FVKESK. The V and J ends lost 4 bases and 0 bases, in that order; junction bases with no gene match: 12. The CDR3 region is CASSPSAATGSSYEQYF. The CDR3 DNA sequence: TGTGCCAGCAGCCCATCCGCGGCGACAGGGAGCTCCTACGAGCAGTACTTC.

CDR3 loop: CASSYGEAETQYF. The DNA for the CDR3 is TGTGCCAGCAGTTACGGGGAGGCGGAGACCCAGTACTTC. The genes are TRBV6-5 and TRBJ2-5; D is perhaps TRBD2 (6 bases). Germline V gives CDR1 MNHEY, CDR2 SVGAGI. The CDR3 length is 13 residues. V was shortened by 2 bases and J by 5 bases, with 9 bases between the two germline ends.

This sequence joins TRBV11-2 and TRBJ2-7, with TRBD2 matching over 12 bases. The CDR3 is made up of 16 amino acids. V trimming: 4 bases; J trimming: 7 bases; junction bases outside the gene matches: 11. The V gene's germline CDR1 is SGHAT and CDR2 FQNNGV. The chain's CDR3 is CASSSTSGRGAREQYF. The DNA for the CDR3 is TGTGCCAGCAGCTCGACTAGCGGGAGAGGCGCGAGAGAGCAGTACTTC.

The rearrangement links TRBV27 to TRBJ1-2; the match to TRBD1 covers 8 bases. The CDR3 loop spans 14 amino acids. Germline V gene lookup returns CDR1 MNHEY and CDR2 SMNVEV (reference sequence). The trim removed 6 bases at V and 7 bases at J, leaving 10 bases unmatched. The CDR3 is CASSEGQGFLGYTF. In nucleotides, the CDR3 is TGTGCCAGCAGCGAAGGACAGGGCTTCCTTGGCTACACCTTC.

The CDR3 coding sequence is TGTGCCAGCAGTTCCGGGTGGGGCTACACCTTC. It codes for CASSSGWGYTF. The chain uses TRBV6-5 and TRBJ1-2; no reliable D call. CDR3 length: 11 residues. Per the germline V gene, CDR1 is MNHEY and CDR2 is SVGAGI. V was trimmed by 4 bases and J by 8 bases, leaving 8 bases between them.

This chain's CDR3 is CASSNQNTGELFF. The DNA of the CDR3 is TGTGCCAGCAGCAATCAAAACACCGGGGAGCTGTTTTTT. The gene calls are TRBV6-5 and TRBJ2-2; D is unresolved. This CDR3 contains 13 residues. The germline V gene encodes CDR1 MNHEY and CDR2 SVGAGI. The germline V and J ends were trimmed by 6 bases and 2 bases, with 7 bases remaining between them.